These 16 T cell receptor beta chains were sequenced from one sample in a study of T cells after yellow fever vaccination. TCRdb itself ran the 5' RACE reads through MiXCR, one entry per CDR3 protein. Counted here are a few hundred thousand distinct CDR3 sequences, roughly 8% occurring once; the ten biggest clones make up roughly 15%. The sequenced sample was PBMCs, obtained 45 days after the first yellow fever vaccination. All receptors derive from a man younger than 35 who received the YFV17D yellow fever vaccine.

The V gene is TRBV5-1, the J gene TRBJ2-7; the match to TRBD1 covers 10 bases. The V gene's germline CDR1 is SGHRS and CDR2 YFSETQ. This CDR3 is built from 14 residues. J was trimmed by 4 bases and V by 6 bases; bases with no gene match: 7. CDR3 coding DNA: TGCGCCAGCAATACCGGGACAGGGGAGTACGAGCAGTACTTC. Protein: CASNTGTGEYEQYF.

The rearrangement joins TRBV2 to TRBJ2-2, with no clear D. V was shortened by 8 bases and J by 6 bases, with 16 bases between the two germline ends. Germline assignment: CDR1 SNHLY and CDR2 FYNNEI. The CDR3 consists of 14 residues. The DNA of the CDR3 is TGTGCCAGCTTATTTCTTGCCGAGTCCGGGGAGCTGTTTTTT. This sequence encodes CASLFLAESGELFF.

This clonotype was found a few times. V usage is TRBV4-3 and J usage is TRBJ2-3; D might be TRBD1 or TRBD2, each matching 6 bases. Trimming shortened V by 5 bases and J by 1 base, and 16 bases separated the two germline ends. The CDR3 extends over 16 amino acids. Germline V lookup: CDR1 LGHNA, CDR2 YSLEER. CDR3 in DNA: TGCGCCAGCAGCAAAAGGCCGGAGGGGGGCACAGATACGCAGTATTTT. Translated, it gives CASSKRPEGGTDTQYF.

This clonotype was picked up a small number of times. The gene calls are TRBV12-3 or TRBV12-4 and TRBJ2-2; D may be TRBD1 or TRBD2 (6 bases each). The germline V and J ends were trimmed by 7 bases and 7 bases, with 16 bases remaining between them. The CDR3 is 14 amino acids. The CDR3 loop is CASTGTGRYGELFF. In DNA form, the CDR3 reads TGTGCCAGCACCGGCACAGGGAGGTACGGGGAGCTGTTTTTT.

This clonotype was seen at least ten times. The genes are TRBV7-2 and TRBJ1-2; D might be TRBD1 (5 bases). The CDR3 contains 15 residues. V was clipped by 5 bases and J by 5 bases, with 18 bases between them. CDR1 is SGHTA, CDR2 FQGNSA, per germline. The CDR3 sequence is CASSPSVGHIYGYTF. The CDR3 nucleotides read TGTGCCAGCAGCCCTTCTGTCGGACATATATATGGCTACACCTTC.

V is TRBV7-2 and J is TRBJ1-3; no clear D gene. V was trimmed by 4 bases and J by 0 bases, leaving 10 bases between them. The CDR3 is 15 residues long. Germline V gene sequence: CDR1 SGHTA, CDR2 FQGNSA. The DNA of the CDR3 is TGTGCCAGCAGCTCCTGGGTCAGCTCTGGAAACACCATATATTTT. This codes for CASSSWVSSGNTIYF.

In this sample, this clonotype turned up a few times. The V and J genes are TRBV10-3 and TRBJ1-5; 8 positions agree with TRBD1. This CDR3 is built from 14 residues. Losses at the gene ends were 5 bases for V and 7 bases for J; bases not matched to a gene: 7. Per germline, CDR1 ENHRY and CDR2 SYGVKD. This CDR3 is CAISPGGREQPQHF. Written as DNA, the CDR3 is TGTGCCATCAGTCCAGGGGGCCGGGAGCAGCCCCAGCATTTT.

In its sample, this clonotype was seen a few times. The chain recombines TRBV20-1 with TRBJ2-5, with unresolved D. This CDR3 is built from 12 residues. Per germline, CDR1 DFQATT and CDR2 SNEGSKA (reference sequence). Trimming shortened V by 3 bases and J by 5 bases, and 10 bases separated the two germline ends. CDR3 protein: CSARGPWETQYF. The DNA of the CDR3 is TGCAGTGCTAGGGGCCCTTGGGAGACCCAGTACTTC.

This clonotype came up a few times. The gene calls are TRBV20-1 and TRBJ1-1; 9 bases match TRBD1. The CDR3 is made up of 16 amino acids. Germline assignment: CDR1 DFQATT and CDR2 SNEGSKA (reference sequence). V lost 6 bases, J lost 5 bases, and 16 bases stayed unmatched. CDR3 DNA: TGCAGTGCAAGGCAGGGACAGGGAGTCCGGCGGACTGAAGCTTTCTTT. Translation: CSARQGQGVRRTEAFF.

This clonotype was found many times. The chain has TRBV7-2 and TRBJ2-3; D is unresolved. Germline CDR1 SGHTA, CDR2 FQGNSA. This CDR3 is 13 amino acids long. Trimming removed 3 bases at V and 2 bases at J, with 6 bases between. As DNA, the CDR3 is TGTGCCAGCAGCTTGGGCTTCACAGATACGCAGTATTTT. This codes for CASSLGFTDTQYF.

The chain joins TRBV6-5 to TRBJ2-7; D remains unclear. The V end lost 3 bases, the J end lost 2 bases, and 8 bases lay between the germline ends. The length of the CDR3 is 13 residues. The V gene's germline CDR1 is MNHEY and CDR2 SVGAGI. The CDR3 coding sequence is TGTGCCAGCAGTTATGGGGAACCCTACGAGCAGTACTTC. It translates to CASSYGEPYEQYF.

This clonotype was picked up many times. The CDR3 here is CASSLETSGYEQYF. In DNA, the CDR3 is TGCGCCAGCAGCTTGGAGACTAGCGGCTACGAGCAGTACTTC. The rearrangement joins TRBV5-1 to TRBJ2-7; 9 bases match TRBD2. Germline assignment: CDR1 SGHRS and CDR2 YFSETQ. The CDR3 totals 14 residues. With 0 bases clipped from V and 3 bases from J, the junction kept 1 base outside the gene matches.

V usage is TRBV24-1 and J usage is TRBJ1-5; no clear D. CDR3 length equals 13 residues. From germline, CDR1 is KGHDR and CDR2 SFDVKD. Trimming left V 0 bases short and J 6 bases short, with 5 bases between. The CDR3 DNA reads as TGTGCCACCAGTGATTTGTTGGGTCAGCCCCAGCATTTT. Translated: CATSDLLGQPQHF.

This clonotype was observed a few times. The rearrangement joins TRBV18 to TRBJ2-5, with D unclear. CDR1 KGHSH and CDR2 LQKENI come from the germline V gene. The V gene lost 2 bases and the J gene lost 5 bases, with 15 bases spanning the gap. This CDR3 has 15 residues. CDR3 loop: CASSPRDKARETQYF. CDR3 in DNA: TGTGCCAGCTCACCAAGAGATAAAGCGCGGGAGACCCAGTACTTC. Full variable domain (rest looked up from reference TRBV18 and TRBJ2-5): NAGVMQNPRHLVRRRGQEARLRCSPMKGHSHVYWYRQLPEEGLKFMVYLQKENIIDESGMPKERFSAEFPKEGPSILRIQQVVRGDSAAYFCASSPRDKARETQYFGPGTRLLVL.

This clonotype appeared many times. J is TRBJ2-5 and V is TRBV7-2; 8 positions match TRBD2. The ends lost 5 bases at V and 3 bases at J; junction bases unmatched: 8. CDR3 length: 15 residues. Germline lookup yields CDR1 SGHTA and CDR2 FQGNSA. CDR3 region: CASSLGGALKETQYF. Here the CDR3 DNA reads TGTGCCAGCAGCCTCGGGGGGGCTCTTAAAGAGACCCAGTACTTC.

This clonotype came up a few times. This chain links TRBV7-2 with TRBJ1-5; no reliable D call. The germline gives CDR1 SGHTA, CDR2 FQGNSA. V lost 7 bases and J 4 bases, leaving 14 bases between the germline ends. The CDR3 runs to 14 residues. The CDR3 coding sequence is TGTGCCAGCACCCCATATGGGAAAAATCAGCCCCAGCATTTT. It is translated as CASTPYGKNQPQHF.